This paragraph reports one T cell receptor beta chain. What this receptor recognizes is not known. One base away there is no much larger clone; base qualities are not given. Between the V and J ends, shortened by 8 bases and 0 bases respectively, the junction contains 20 bases. Sequences SGHTA (CDR1) and FQGNSA (CDR2) are obtained from the germline V gene. CDR3 length: 17 amino acids, cysteine to phenylalanine. Only the CDR3 part of the read is kept: 51 bases, read in frame from the first base. The sample comes from a study of blood T cells in healthy people across ages (dated by TCRdb to the mid-2010s). At the level of the whole study: In model experiments, roughly one uniquely barcoded TCR beta cDNA molecule per two T cells was captured by template switching. To track age-related changes in TCR beta repertoire diversity, the study relied on deep sequencing normalized with unique cDNA molecular identifiers. The donors were divided into four age groups: young (average around 15 years), middle-aged (around 41), aged (around 67) and long-lived (about 79). To avoid experimental bias, donors of different ages were distributed randomly across sequencing lanes. Two additional independent replicas of 1 million unique cDNA reads from the same blood draw were analyzed for two donors (one aged 18 to 30 and one aged 80 or older). The study at large found these results: Compared with the aged group, the long-lived group had more naive CD4+ T cells, fewer expanded clones and increased TCR diversity, a pattern suggesting age selection. Bulk unsorted PBMC profiling prevented conclusive comparison of naive and antigen-experienced compartments. The percentage of naive T cells measured by flow cytometry correlated strongly with observed TCR beta diversity. As age increased, observed TCR beta diversity per million T cells dropped in a roughly linear way, and a significant reduction was already evident by age 40. Because the CMV infection status of the donors was unknown, age-related changes in expanded clonotypes may potentially have been confounded. Estimates of total diversity based on one million sequenced T cells were considered lower bounds and underestimates.

Systemically healthy Caucasian individuals from Russia, around 38 in total and aged about 6 to 100 years, were included as donors. Each donor gave ten milliliters of peripheral blood, drawn into EDTA-treated Vacutainer tubes. PBMCs were isolated by Ficoll-Paque density-gradient centrifugation, with at least 7 million obtained per sample. Total RNA was extracted from PBMCs with Trizol reagent, with at least 6 micrograms obtained per sample. The percentages of naive CD45RAhigh/CD27high T cells were determined by flow cytometry on a PBMC aliquot from every donor. The receptor library was made with 5' RACE. The instrument was an Illumina HiSeq 2500. The second PCR ran for about 6 to 12 cycles and used a J-beta primer mix along with a sample-barcoded 5' primer. A unique molecular identifier was introduced onto each TCR beta cDNA molecule by a template-switch 5' adaptor carrying 12 random nucleotides. At least 2.5 million CDR3-containing paired-end reads were obtained from each sample. First-strand cDNA synthesis was performed from all RNA using the Mint cDNA synthesis kit, with priming by a TRBC-specific oligonucleotide. Following uracil-DNA glycosylase treatment, all cDNA underwent a first 18-cycle PCR with the universal primers M1SS and BC2_uni_R. In the authors' own workflow: Normalization of each sample was performed by random selection of 1 million high-quality reads, each carrying a distinct molecular identifier. Reads sharing molecular identifiers were discarded rather than binned into consensus sequences. MiTCR, run with a Q25 quality threshold and the strictest error-elimination algorithm, handled CDR3 identification, clonotype clustering and error correction. A nonparametric unseen species model with Euler transformation was used to estimate lower-bound total TCR beta diversity. TCRdb redid the processing of the public reads, applying fastp at Q25 and MiXCR, and retained in-frame beta chains. Records with the same CDR3 protein are collapsed into one entry carrying the most frequent genes and DNA. The V and J calls come from TCRdb's annotation, not from the publication. The sample yields about 1.4 million distinct CDR3 sequences; almost 60% were counted once. Together, the top ten hold 6.5% to 8% of the sample.

Sequencing used blood. This receptor was taken from a man aged 18 to 29 in good health. The chain is assembled from TRBV7-2 and TRBJ2-1; the D segment might be TRBD1 or TRBD2, since each matches 7 bases. The DNA sequence reads TGTGCCAGCCCCAGGTCAGGGGGGGATAGCTCCTACAATGAGCAGTTCTTC. It codes for CASPRSGGDSSYNEQFF.